This T cell receptor beta chain was sequenced during a study of cytomegalovirus exposure and HLA in healthy donors (dated by TCRdb to 2015 to 2018). Regarding the complete study: An earlier analysis of approximately 600 of the donors reported approximately 270 Gb of sequence data and 117 million unique TCR beta sequences from roughly 200 million T cells. A later analysis re-analyzed previously published TCR beta repertoires from roughly 630 donors and added high-resolution HLA genotyping to study TCR occurrence patterns. Along with the roughly 710-subject first cohort, a separate validation cohort of over a hundred different subjects was used. Typing coverage varied by locus: about 620-640 donors for A, B, C, DRB1 and DQB1; 500 to 550 for DQA1; some 610 for DPA1; roughly 450 for DPB1. An earlier analysis of approximately 580 of the donors used high-throughput TCR beta sequencing to judge whether each TCR beta V gene segment behaved as functional or pseudogenic. Using immunosequencing, the study profiled T cell repertoires from about 650 subjects and related those repertoires to cytomegalovirus serostatus. Of the roughly 400 genotyped donors, about 80% fell in the genetic ancestry cluster associated with self-reported Caucasian donors. An early release that covered roughly 600 HLA-typed donors contained about 300 gigabases of sequencing data and 80 million or so unique TCR sequences. The study aimed to test whether signatures of past pathogen exposure could be identified by cataloging public T cell receptors. On average, roughly 240,000 unique TCR beta nucleotide sequences were sequenced per donor among about 400 genotyped donors of the cohort, with approximately 18% of those sequences being non-productive. A later genetic analysis used genome-wide SNP genotypes for about 60% of the roughly 670 donors, treating that subset as a discovery cohort. Rather than using new phenotypic data, the later analysis identified candidate immune exposures from TCR beta sequences and from how often those sequences occurred across donors. Because of strong linkage in the cohort, a handful of DR-DQ haplotypes were treated as single units for association and clustering. Alongside the repertoire data, information on donor age, sex, ethnicity and CMV serostatus was compiled. To predict cytomegalovirus infection status, the study brought together high-throughput TCR immunosequencing, statistical association of individual TCRs with disease status, and machine learning. Class I and class II HLA loci were covered by the typing at four-digit resolution. Every repertoire in the discovery cohort had been generated on one and the same sequencing platform. The investigation overall reported the following: V-gene and J-gene trimming of TCR beta chains was associated with a missense DCLRE1C variant in a later genetic analysis, and the association was replicated in an independent cohort. Because the 87-base-pair reads could not distinguish some IMGT-functional V segments, including TRBV6-2 and TRBV6-3, those segments were excluded. In an earlier analysis of 587 of the donors, most TCR beta V segments were observed in productive rearrangements about 87% or about 30% of the time, broadly matching IMGT annotations. In a later analysis, around 17,000 TCR beta sequences were associated with specific HLA alleles at a false discovery rate of 0.05. Because HLA typing was unavailable for some donors at each locus, only the typed subset was used in association tests. In both the original and validation cohorts, the classifier was reported to diagnose cytomegalovirus status with high specificity and sensitivity. Only TCR beta chains were sequenced in this cohort, and the absence of alpha or paired-chain data limited detectable features. A later analysis found that HLA-associated TCR beta chains were more clonally expanded and had lower generation probabilities than equally common non-associated chains. Across donors, most TCR sequences were observed very rarely, whereas some public TCRs were present in many individuals. According to the authors, the approach could potentially be generalized to other disease states and immunological phenotypes. Strong co-occurrence of HLA alleles, especially DR and DQ, made assigning TCR associations to individual alleles difficult. In vitro tests confirmed that three of the cytomegalovirus-associated TCR beta chains recognize cytomegalovirus antigens. A further reported finding was that TCR beta sequences accurately predicted the HLA-A and HLA-B alleles for most subjects in the first cohort. The study listed 150 to 200 TCR beta chains as associated with cytomegalovirus. The only immune exposure information available for the cohort was CMV serostatus. The sequencing pipeline was judged likely to have produced a cluster of highly shared sequence variants as a technical artifact. According to a later analysis, TCR association rates differed among HLA loci, with DRB1 alleles showing the most associated TCRs and HLA-C alleles showing the fewest. Because counts were too low, roughly 16 rarely observed V segments, including chromosome 9 orphons, were left out of the earlier analysis of some 640 of the donors. In a later genetic analysis, fewer N-insertions in productive TCRs were reported among donors in an Asian-associated ancestry cluster than the roughly 710-donor mean. Most CMV-associated TCR beta chains appeared to be HLA-restricted in a later analysis, and the HLA associations seemed to be driven largely by CMV exposure. Roughly uniform sequencing depth across donors was assumed in presence/absence analyses, although this assumption may not hold. Linkage disequilibrium might explain the correlated functional status among segregating V segments, but an unknown experimental factor could not be excluded. According to a later analysis, parvovirus B19, influenza, CMV and Epstein-Barr virus appeared linked to several top co-occurrence clusters.

The library was generated by the immunoSEQ multiplex PCR assay. For the multiplex PCR, a mixture combining 60 forward primers for TCR Vbeta segments and 13 reverse primers for TCR Jbeta segments was used. The CDR3 region of rearranged TCR beta genes was amplified from genomic DNA by a multiplex PCR assay. The amplified TCR beta libraries were sequenced on the Illumina HiSeq System as 87-base-pair reads. As for the original processing: Across the roughly 700 repertoires, a later analysis counted around 80 million unique TCR beta chains, 9.5 million to 12 million of which were shared by at least two donors. To remove PCR and sequencing errors, raw reads were error-corrected and collapsed into unique sequences using a nearest-neighbor algorithm that merged closely related sequences. CDR3 sequences were aligned to IMGT reference sequences to assign V, D and J gene segments. For a sequence to be retained, a match of at least six nucleotides to both a V gene segment and a J gene segment was required. Rearrangements were called productive when the CDR3 lacked stop codons and stayed in frame with V and J; all others were non-productive. CDR3 was defined by IMGT convention, running from the second conserved V-encoded cysteine to the conserved J-encoded phenylalanine. The earlier analysis of about 560 of the donors excluded any sequence lacking an unambiguous match to a single V gene segment. In an earlier analysis of 587 of the donors, V segments were called functional above 56.7% productive rearrangements and were called segregating when the between-donor standard deviation exceeded 5%. A statistical classification framework was built for diagnosing cytomegalovirus status from the catalog of TCR beta chain sequences. V and J gene assignment, in a later analysis, came from comparing TCR nucleotide sequences with IMGT/GENE-DB human TR gene sequences. In a later analysis, CDR3 sequences and most-parsimonious VDJ recombination scenarios were assigned using the TCRdist pipeline. In a later analysis, each TCR beta chain was defined by its CDR3 amino acid sequence together with its V-gene family, and reads without a unique V-gene family were excluded. As a way to deal with suspected cross-contamination and a sequencing artifact, a later analysis dropped roughly 600 nucleotide sequences that were highly shared and had low generation probability. In a later analysis, a clonal expansion index was calculated for each public chain from normalized within-repertoire ranks of inferred template counts. In a later analysis, generation probabilities were computed using a VDJ recombination model fitted to out-of-frame rearrangements, and the results were checked against IGoR. Hypergeometric tests were used in a later analysis to score TCR-TCR, TCR-HLA and TCR-CMV co-occurrence, with a repertoire-size bias correction applied to the TCR pairs. In a later analysis, false discovery rates were estimated by permuting HLA or CMV assignments 20 times. A later analysis grouped co-occurring TCRs with DBSCAN, adding TCRdist sequence similarity when clustering within HLA-allele-positive subsets. For co-occurrence clustering, repertoires with fewer than 30,000 or more than 120,000 public chains were excluded, along with four to six repertoires with anomalous nucleotide sharing. TCRdb carries this immuneACCESS record with in-frame sequences only. Its versions omit some clonotypes, under half of them owing to an unresolved V gene in the studies checked, with the rest unexplained. From that table come the V and J calls and clone size; the DNA was used to work out D and trimming. The sample table shows around 70,000 clones, and about 75% are seen once. The ten biggest clones cover roughly 4.9% of the sample.

In total, approximately 690 healthy bone marrow donors made up the cohort. At the time of sampling, every cohort member was nominally healthy, though immune exposures that went unrecorded were likely present. The donor was CMV seropositive and was included in the group of 289 seropositive cohort members. Each donor provided a peripheral blood sample, and peripheral blood mononuclear cells were used for TCR beta sequencing. Genomic DNA extraction from the blood cell samples was performed with the Qiagen DNeasy Blood Extraction Kit. Worth noting for this clone: The target of this receptor is not known. No qualities accompany the bases; no much larger clone lies one base away.

The CDR3 numbers 14 residues from cysteine through phenylalanine. The DNA shown is the 42-base CDR3, in frame from base 1. CDR1 and CDR2 (SGHAT, FQDESV) derive from the germline V gene (reference sequence). The junction shows trimming of 7 bases on V and 0 bases on J, plus 12 bases between the germline ends. The sequence was obtained from a man aged 60 to 69 in good health and CMV-seropositive. The sample consisted of PBMCs. In this chain, TRBV11-1 is recombined with TRBJ1-1, with TRBD1 perhaps the D gene, on 6 matching bases. The CDR3 region has the sequence CASKTGFMNTEAFF. The base sequence is TGTGCCAGCAAAACAGGGTTCATGAACACTGAAGCTTTCTTT.